These 25 T cell receptor beta chains were sequenced from one sample in a study of CD4 and CD8 cells across lung adenocarcinoma regions. TCRdb ran MiXCR on the PCR reads and lists one entry per CDR3 protein. The sample has some 2,000 distinct CDR3 sequences; about three fifths are singletons. Sequenced material: CD4+ T cells from the margin of a lung tumor. The receptor set was obtained from a female donor with lung adenocarcinoma. The CD4 and CD8 labels of this study may be unreliable.

Within the sample, this clonotype is medium-sized (0.01 to 0.1%). The J gene is TRBJ2-1, the V gene TRBV7-2; TRBD2 aligns across 12 bases. TRBJ2-7 explains the end of the DNA better; the J call may be wrong. Germline V lookup: CDR1 SGHTA, CDR2 FQGNSA. CDR3 length equals 15 residues. The CDR3 bases are TGTGCCAGCAGCTTAGGGACTAGCGGGATCAACGAGCAGTACTTC. Residues: CASSLGTSGINEQYF.

V usage is TRBV27 and J usage is TRBJ2-2; 8 nucleotides agree with TRBD2. CDR1 is MNHEY, CDR2 SMNVEV, per germline (reference sequence). V dropped 2 bases and J dropped 4; count of bases not matched to a gene: 9. CDR3 length: 17 residues. CDR3 protein: CASSLREGGPSTGELFF. CDR3 DNA: TGTGCCAGCAGTTTACGGGAGGGTGGTCCGAGCACCGGGGAGCTGTTTTTT.

The chain is built from TRBV27 and TRBJ2-2; D is undetermined. The CDR3 has 13 amino acids. CDR1 MNHEY and CDR2 SMNVEV come from the germline V gene (reference sequence). V was shortened by 4 bases and J by 5 bases, with 8 bases between the two germline ends. DNA for the CDR3: TGTGCCAGCAGTTCAGACCGAACCGGGGAGCTGTTTTTT. It yields the protein CASSSDRTGELFF.

The rearrangement uses TRBV6-1 and TRBJ2-1; D may be TRBD1 (6 bases). This CDR3 has 13 residues. Trimming left V 4 bases short and J 9 bases short, with 13 bases between. Germline V CDR1 and CDR2: MNHNS, SASEGT. The CDR3 reads CASSGTGSGEQFF. The CDR3 coding sequence is TGTGCCAGCAGTGGTACAGGGTCGGGTGAGCAGTTCTTC.

In its sample, this clonotype is large. This rearrangement joins TRBV7-2 to TRBJ2-4; unclear D gene. Trimming removed 1 base from V and 12 bases from J, with 7 bases in between. The length of the CDR3 is 11 residues. Germline V gives CDR1 SGHTA, CDR2 FQGNSA. The CDR3 DNA reads TGTGCCAGCAGCTTAGAAACGTCTCAGTACTTC. This encodes CASSLETSQYF.

This clonotype showed up just a few times. The rearrangement links TRBV6-1 to TRBJ2-1; 10 bases agree with TRBD1. J lost 12 bases, V lost 7 bases, and 3 bases had no gene match. Looked up from germline, CDR1 is MNHNS and CDR2 is SASEGT. The CDR3 length is 11 residues. CDR3 sequence: CASKRQGAQFF. The CDR3 nucleotides are TGTGCCAGCAAAAGACAGGGGGCGCAGTTCTTC.

The rearrangement joins TRBV6-2 or TRBV6-3 to TRBJ2-5; weak D call: TRBD1 (6 bases). Germline loops: CDR1 MNHEY, CDR2 SVGEGT. V gave up 3 bases and J gave up 1 base, with 9 bases separating them. The length of the CDR3 is 14 residues. CDR3 in DNA: TGTGCCAGCAGTTATAGGGACATCCAAGAGACCCAGTACTTC. Translated, it gives CASSYRDIQETQYF.

The V gene is TRBV6-1, the J gene TRBJ2-5, with D perhaps matching TRBD2 (6 bases). The closer fit of TRBJ2-1 to the DNA end suggests the J call may be wrong. Germline V lookup: CDR1 MNHNS, CDR2 SASEGT. The CDR3 contains 16 residues. The CDR3 protein is CASSPWAGSSYNEQFF. The CDR3 region has the DNA TGTGCCAGCAGCCCCTGGGCGGGGTCTTCCTACAATGAGCAGTTCTTC.

Only a few counts were recorded for this clonotype. This chain links TRBV7-6 with TRBJ2-3; D call uncertain. The CDR3 runs to 13 residues. The germline gives CDR1 SGHVS, CDR2 FNYEAQ. V was clipped by 5 bases and J by 4 bases, with 10 bases between them. The CDR3 DNA reads TGTGCCAGCAGCCCTACGAGCGCAGATACGCAGTATTTT. Residues: CASSPTSADTQYF.

Note on this clonotype: The CDR3 carries no conserved terminal phenylalanine or tryptophan, so it likely arises from a read error. It is unclear where the CDR3 begins or ends on the DNA, so no DNA is shown, and the CDR3 is as TCRdb lists it. The rearrangement joins TRBV6-5 to TRBJ1-1; the D call of TRBD1 is as the table states it, not checked on the DNA. In germline, CDR1 is MNHEY, CDR2 SVGAGI. 8 amino acids form the CDR3, both terminal residues included. The CDR3 sequence: CASSYTGQ.

The count of this clonotype is one. V is TRBV7-2 and J is TRBJ2-1, with D possibly TRBD1 on 5 matching bases. The end of the DNA aligns better with TRBJ2-7, so the J call may be wrong. The V gene's germline CDR1 is SGHTA and CDR2 FQGNSA. CDR3 length: 15 residues. CDR3 DNA: TGTGCCAGCAGCCCTTTGTATGGGGCCTACAATGAGCAGTACTTC. This gives the protein CASSPLYGAYNEQYF.

This clonotype was found a few times. The chain combines TRBV6-1 with TRBJ2-1, with 9 positions matching TRBD2. CDR1 and CDR2 (germline): MNHNS, SASEGT. Trimming took 7 bases from V and 4 from J; bases not matched to a gene: 5. The CDR3 is 14 amino acids. The CDR3: CASKRGDQYNEQFF. CDR3 nucleotides: TGTGCCAGCAAGCGGGGGGACCAGTACAATGAGCAGTTCTTC.

The V and J genes are TRBV12-3 or TRBV12-4 and TRBJ1-1; tentative D call: TRBD1 (5 bases). The CDR3 spans 15 residues. V gave up 6 bases and J gave up 2 bases, with 16 bases separating them. The CDR3 DNA sequence: TGTGCCAGCAGCAAAATAAGAGGGGCCAACACTGAAGCTTTCTTT. Its protein is CASSKIRGANTEAFF.

This clonotype was seen once. This rearrangement joins TRBV6-1 to TRBJ2-1; 7 positions agree with TRBD1. The J call is in doubt because the DNA end fits TRBJ2-7 better. The CDR3 has 15 residues. Germline V gene data show CDR1 as MNHNS and CDR2 as SASEGT. The CDR3 DNA follows: TGTGCCAGCAGTGAAGCGCTTATAGGGGGCTTCGAGCAGTACTTC. Its translation is CASSEALIGGFEQYF.

The chain recombines TRBV6-1 with TRBJ2-3, with D tentatively TRBD2 (5 bases). Looked up from germline, CDR1 is MNHNS and CDR2 is SASEGT. The CDR3 is 14 amino acids. Trimming pared 3 bases from V and 0 bases from J, leaving 7 bases between. This chain's CDR3 is CASSEDFSTDTQYF. As DNA, the CDR3 is TGTGCCAGCAGTGAGGACTTTAGCACAGATACGCAGTATTTT.

The rearrangement joins TRBV6-1 to TRBJ2-3; 12 bases match TRBD2. The V gene end was trimmed by 7 bases and the J gene end by 1 base; junction bases not matched to a gene: 18. Germline V gene lookup returns CDR1 MNHNS and CDR2 SASEGT. The CDR3 is 20 residues long. CDR3 protein: CASTVFSGLAGGPGTDTQYF. The CDR3 nucleotides read TGTGCCAGCACGGTTTTCTCTGGGCTAGCGGGGGGGCCGGGCACAGATACGCAGTATTTT.

The rearrangement uses TRBV6-1 and TRBJ2-1, with TRBD1 identical over 7 bases. The DNA end favors TRBJ2-5, so the J call may be wrong. The germline CDR1 and CDR2 sequences are MNHNS and SASEGT. CDR3 length equals 14 residues. Here the CDR3 DNA reads TGTGCCAGCAGTGAGTTGACAGGGAAGGAGACCCAGTACTTC. This sequence encodes CASSELTGKETQYF.

The rearrangement uses TRBV11-2 and TRBJ2-1; possible D gene TRBD2, 5 bases. This CDR3 has 18 residues. V was trimmed by 1 base and J by 0 bases, leaving 16 bases between them. The germline gives CDR1 SGHAT, CDR2 FQNNGV. This CDR3 is CASSLVFGWESSYNEQFF. CDR3 DNA sequence: TGTGCCAGCAGCTTAGTTTTTGGGTGGGAGAGCTCCTACAATGAGCAGTTCTTC. Full variable domain (outside the CDR3, taken from reference TRBV11-2 and TRBJ2-1): EAGVAQSPRYKIIEKRQSVAFWCNPISGHATLYWYQQILGQGPKLLIQFQNNGVVDDSQLPKDRFSAERLKGVDSTLKIQPAKLEDSAVYLCASSLVFGWESSYNEQFFGPGTRLTVL.

The chain recombines TRBV6-5 with TRBJ2-7; D is unclear. V was cut by 0 bases and J by 0 bases, with 12 bases left in between. CDR1 and CDR2 from the germline V gene are MNHEY and SVGAGI. This CDR3 is built from 16 residues. The DNA of the CDR3 is TGTGCCAGCAGTTACTCGCGGTTTCCTGGCTCCTACGAGCAGTACTTC. Translation gives CASSYSRFPGSYEQYF.

This rearrangement joins TRBV6-4 to TRBJ2-3; 9 positions agree with TRBD2. CDR3 size: 15 residues. V was pared by 3 bases and J by 3 bases, with 4 bases of the junction left unmatched. CDR1 MRHNA and CDR2 SNTAGT come from the germline V gene. CDR3 sequence (DNA): TGTGCCAGCAGTGAGGGAGCGGGAGGAACAGATACGCAGTATTTT. Encoded protein: CASSEGAGGTDTQYF.

Details on this clonotype: One end of the junction is discordant with germline, which a read error may explain. CDR3 bases: TGCGCCAGCAGCCAAGATCGGGATGCTACTCAGTATTTC. Amino acid sequence: CASSQDRDATQYF. The chain links TRBV4-3 to TRBJ2-5, with D maybe TRBD2 (5 bases). CDR3 length: 13 amino acids. CDR1 is LGHNA and CDR2 is YSLEER in the germline V gene.

The genes are TRBV6-1 and TRBJ2-1; no clear D gene. The assigned J gene may be wrong: the sequence end matches TRBJ2-5 better. The CDR3 totals 14 residues. Germline CDR1 reads MNHNS; CDR2 reads SASEGT. The CDR3 reads CASNQFGVWETQYF. DNA for the CDR3: TGTGCCAGCAACCAGTTTGGGGTATGGGAGACCCAGTACTTC.

The chain uses TRBV12-3 or TRBV12-4 and TRBJ2-1, with 10 positions matching TRBD1. V was clipped by 5 bases and J by 15 bases; unmatched bases: 4. This CDR3 has 11 amino acids. The CDR3 region is CASSLRTGGFF. The CDR3 nucleotides are TGTGCCAGCAGTCTTCGGACAGGGGGGTTCTTC.

The chain couples TRBV6-1 to TRBJ2-1; no reliable D call. The end of the DNA is better explained by TRBJ2-5, so the J call may be wrong. This CDR3 is 12 amino acids long. Germline values: CDR1 MNHNS, CDR2 SASEGT. The CDR3 bases are TGTGCCAGCAGCACCCCAACGGAGACCCAGTACTTC. It codes for CASSTPTETQYF.

This clonotype has only a few counts. The V call is TRBV6-5, the J call TRBJ1-1, with 7 bases fitting TRBD1. Germline values: CDR1 MNHEY, CDR2 SVGAGI. This CDR3 region has 13 residues. The V gene end was trimmed by 2 bases and the J gene end by 7 bases; junction bases not matched to a gene: 4. CDR3: CASSYKQGIEAFF. CDR3 nucleotides: TGTGCCAGCAGTTACAAACAGGGGATTGAAGCTTTCTTT.